The TCR beta chain described here comes from a study of blood T cell repertoires in COVID-19. Original processing notes: Reference gene primer amplification in the assay estimated nucleated cell counts. The protocol was immunoSEQ multiplex PCR, while the TCRdb copy is restricted to in-frame clones and leaves out a portion. From that table come the V and J calls and clone size; the DNA was used to work out D and trimming. The data show 200,000 to 300,000 clones, under 85% seen once. Notes on this clone: The sample has other DNA sequences that encode this CDR3 too.

Source material: peripheral blood. This TCR was recovered from a human donor in a cohort sampled during active COVID-19.

The CDR3 here is CATSRGGDSYEQYF. For the CDR3, the DNA is TGTGCCACCAGCCGAGGGGGCGACTCCTACGAGCAGTACTTC. This chain uses TRBV15 with TRBJ2-7; 7 bases fit TRBD1. CDR1 is LNHNV and CDR2 is YYDKDF in the germline V gene (reference sequence). This CDR3 is 14 amino acids long. J lost 0 bases, V lost 5 bases, and 4 bases had no gene match.